This T cell receptor beta chain was observed in a study of cytomegalovirus exposure and HLA in healthy donors (dated by TCRdb to about 2017). General notes on the study: A later analysis indicated that the roughly 130 validation repertoires were generated on the platform also employed for the 670 or so repertoires of the first cohort. The study aimed to test whether cataloging public T cell receptors could reveal signatures of past pathogen exposure. A separate validation cohort of over a hundred different subjects was used in addition to the approximately 610-subject first cohort. To predict cytomegalovirus infection status, the study brought together high-throughput TCR immunosequencing, statistical association of individual TCRs with disease status, and machine learning. What the research found in general, with its limitations: The validation cohort had no HLA typing available for a later analysis, so co-occurrence within that cohort was assessed over all 120 or so repertoires. Subsequent analysis determined that TCRs grouped into clusters in the first cohort also showed a tendency toward co-occurrence across the 130 or so validation repertoires, and about 94% of cluster scores exceeded 0. The authors suggested that the approach could potentially be generalized to other disease states and immunological phenotypes. In vitro tests confirmed that three of the cytomegalovirus-associated TCR beta chains recognize cytomegalovirus antigens. The study gave a list of roughly 150 TCR beta chains associated with cytomegalovirus. Across donors, most TCR sequences were observed very rarely, whereas some public TCRs were present in many individuals. Cytomegalovirus status was reported to be diagnosed by the classifier with high specificity and sensitivity in both the original and validation cohorts.

The library was made by the immunoSEQ multiplex PCR assay. As for the authors' bioinformatics: A statistical classification framework was developed to diagnose cytomegalovirus status using the catalog of TCR beta chain sequences. TCRdb re-hosts the immuneACCESS table, in-frame sequences only. Its copies lack some clones; in the studies checked, an unresolved V gene accounts for under half of them, and the cause for the rest is not known. V, J and clone size are taken as reported in that table, and D and trimming were inferred from the DNA itself. This sample lists about 69,000 clones; 96% were detected once. The ten largest clonotypes hold about 4.5% of the sample. The cysteine opens and the phenylalanine closes a CDR3 of 12 amino acids. Only the CDR3 DNA stays, 36 bases, in frame from base 1. CDR1 and CDR2 were assigned from the germline V gene as MDHEN and SYDVKM. Relative to germline, V is 6 bases shorter and J is 10 bases shorter, with 13 bases between their ends.

As for this clone: No antigen is known for it. There are no base qualities to consult, and no much larger clone falls within one base.

Separate from the roughly 700-subject first cohort, the validation cohort of 95 to 150 subjects was the group to which the donors belonged. The V and J segments used are TRBV28 and TRBJ2-1, with TRBD1 tentatively as D gene (6 bases match). Sequenced: PBMCs. This receptor was obtained from a young woman in good health and CMV-seropositive. Here is the DNA: TGTGCCAGCAGGGACAGTTGGAAGGAGCAGTTCTTC. This is translated as CASRDSWKEQFF.